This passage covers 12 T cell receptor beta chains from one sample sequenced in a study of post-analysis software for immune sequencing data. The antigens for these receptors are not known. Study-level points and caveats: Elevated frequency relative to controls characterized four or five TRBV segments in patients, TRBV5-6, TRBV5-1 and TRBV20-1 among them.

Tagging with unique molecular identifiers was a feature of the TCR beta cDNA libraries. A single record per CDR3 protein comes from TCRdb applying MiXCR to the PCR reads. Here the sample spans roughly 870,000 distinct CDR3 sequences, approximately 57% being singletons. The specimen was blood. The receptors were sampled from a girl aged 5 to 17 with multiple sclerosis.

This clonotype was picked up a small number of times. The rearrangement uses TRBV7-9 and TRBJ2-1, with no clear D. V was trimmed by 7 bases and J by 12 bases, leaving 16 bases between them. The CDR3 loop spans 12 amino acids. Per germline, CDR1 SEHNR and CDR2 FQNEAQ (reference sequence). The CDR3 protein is CASTVGPFGQFF. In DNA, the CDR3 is TGTGCCAGCACCGTAGGCCCTTTTGGGCAGTTCTTC.

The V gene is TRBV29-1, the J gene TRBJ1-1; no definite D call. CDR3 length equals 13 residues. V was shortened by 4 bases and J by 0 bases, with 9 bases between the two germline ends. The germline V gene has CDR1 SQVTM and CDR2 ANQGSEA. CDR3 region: CSVVEGLNTEAFF. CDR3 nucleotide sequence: TGCAGCGTTGTTGAAGGGCTGAACACTGAAGCTTTCTTT.

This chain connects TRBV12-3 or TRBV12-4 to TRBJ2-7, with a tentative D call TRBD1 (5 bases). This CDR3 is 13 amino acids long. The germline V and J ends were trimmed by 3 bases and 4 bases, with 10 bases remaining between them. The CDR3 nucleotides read TGTGCCAGCAGTTTTAATAGGGGTTACGAGCAGTACTTC. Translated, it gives CASSFNRGYEQYF.

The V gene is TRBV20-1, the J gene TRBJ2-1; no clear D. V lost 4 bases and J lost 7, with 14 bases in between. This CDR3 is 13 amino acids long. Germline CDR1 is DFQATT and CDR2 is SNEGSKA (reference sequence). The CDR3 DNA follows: TGCAGTGCTACCCGAGACCTTGGGAATGAGCAGTTCTTC. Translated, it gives CSATRDLGNEQFF.

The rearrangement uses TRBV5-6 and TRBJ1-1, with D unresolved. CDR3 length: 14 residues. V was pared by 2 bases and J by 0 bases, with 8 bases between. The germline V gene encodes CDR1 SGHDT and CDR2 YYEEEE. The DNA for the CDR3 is TGTGCCAGCAGCTTTATAAAGGTGAACACTGAAGCTTTCTTT. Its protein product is CASSFIKVNTEAFF.

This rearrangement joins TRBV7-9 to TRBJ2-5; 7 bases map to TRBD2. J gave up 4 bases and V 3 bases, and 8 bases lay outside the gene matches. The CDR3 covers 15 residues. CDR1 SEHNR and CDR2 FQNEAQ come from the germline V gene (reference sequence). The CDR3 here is CASSFNGGGRETQYF. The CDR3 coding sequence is TGTGCCAGCAGCTTCAACGGGGGAGGGCGAGAGACCCAGTACTTC.

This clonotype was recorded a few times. In DNA form, the CDR3 reads TGCGCCAGCAGCCAGTCCAGCGGGGGGGCCGCGTCCTACAATGAGCAGTTCTTC. Encoded protein: CASSQSSGGAASYNEQFF. This chain connects TRBV4-1 to TRBJ2-1, with TRBD2 identical over 10 bases. After removal of 3 bases from V and 1 base from J, the junction contained 9 bases not matched to a gene. Germline CDR1 reads MGHRA; CDR2 reads YSYEKL. The CDR3 totals 18 residues.

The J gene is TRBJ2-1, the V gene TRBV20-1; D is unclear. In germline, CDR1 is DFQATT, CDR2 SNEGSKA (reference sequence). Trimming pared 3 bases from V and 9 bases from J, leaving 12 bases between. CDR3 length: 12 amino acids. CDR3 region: CSASQGSGEQFF. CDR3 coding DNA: TGCAGTGCTAGTCAAGGCTCGGGTGAGCAGTTCTTC.

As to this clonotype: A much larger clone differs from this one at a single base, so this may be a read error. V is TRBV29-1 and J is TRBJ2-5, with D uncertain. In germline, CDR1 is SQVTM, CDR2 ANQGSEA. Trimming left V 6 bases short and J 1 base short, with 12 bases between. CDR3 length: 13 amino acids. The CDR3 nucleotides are TGCAGCGTAATAGGTGGTGTCCAAGAGACCCAGTACTTC. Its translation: CSVIGGVQETQYF.

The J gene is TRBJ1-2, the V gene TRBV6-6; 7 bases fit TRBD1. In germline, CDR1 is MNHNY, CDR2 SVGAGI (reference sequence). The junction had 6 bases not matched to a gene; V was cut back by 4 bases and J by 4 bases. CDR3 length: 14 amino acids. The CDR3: CASSLNRGGYGYTF. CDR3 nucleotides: TGTGCCAGCAGTTTAAACAGGGGAGGCTATGGCTACACCTTC.

In nucleotides, the CDR3 is TGTGCCAGCAGCGAGGGACCGCGCGCCTATAATTCACCCCTCCACTTT. As protein: CASSEGPRAYNSPLHF. V is TRBV9 and J is TRBJ1-6, with a tentative D call TRBD1 (5 bases). Trimming removed 3 bases from V and 2 bases from J, with 12 bases in between. Germline loops: CDR1 SGDLS, CDR2 YYNGEE. The CDR3 extends over 16 amino acids.

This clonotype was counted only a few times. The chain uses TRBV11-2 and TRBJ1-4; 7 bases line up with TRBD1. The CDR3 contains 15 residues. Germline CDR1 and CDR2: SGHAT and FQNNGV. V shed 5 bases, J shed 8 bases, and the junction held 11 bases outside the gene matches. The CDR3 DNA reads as TGTGCCAGCAGCCCTAGGACAGGAAGAATGGAAAAACTGTTTTTT. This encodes CASSPRTGRMEKLFF.